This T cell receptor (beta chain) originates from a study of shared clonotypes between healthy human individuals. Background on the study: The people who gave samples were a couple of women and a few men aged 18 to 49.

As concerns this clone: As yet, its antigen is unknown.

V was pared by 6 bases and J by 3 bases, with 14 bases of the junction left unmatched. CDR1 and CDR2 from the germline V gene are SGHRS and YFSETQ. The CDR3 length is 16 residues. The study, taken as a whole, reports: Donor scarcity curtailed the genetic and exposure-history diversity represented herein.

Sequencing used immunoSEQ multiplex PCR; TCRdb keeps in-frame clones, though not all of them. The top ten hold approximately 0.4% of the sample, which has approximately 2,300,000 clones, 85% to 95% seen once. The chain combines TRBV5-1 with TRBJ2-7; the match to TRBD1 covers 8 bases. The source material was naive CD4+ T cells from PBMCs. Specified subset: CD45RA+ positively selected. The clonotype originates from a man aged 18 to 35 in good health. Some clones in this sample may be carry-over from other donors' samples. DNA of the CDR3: TGCGCCAGCAATCGAGACCCAGGGGGCCGGGGCTACGAGCAGTACTTC. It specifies CASNRDPGGRGYEQYF.